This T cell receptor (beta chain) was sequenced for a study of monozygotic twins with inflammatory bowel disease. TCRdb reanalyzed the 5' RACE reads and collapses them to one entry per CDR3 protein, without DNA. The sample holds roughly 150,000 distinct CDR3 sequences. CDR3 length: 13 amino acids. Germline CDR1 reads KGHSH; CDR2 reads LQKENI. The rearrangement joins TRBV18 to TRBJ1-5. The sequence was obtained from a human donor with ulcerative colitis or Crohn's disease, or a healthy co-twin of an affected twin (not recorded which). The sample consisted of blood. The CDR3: CASSIVGGEAQHF.